This T cell receptor (beta chain) appears in the sequencing data of a study of T cells after yellow fever vaccination. This clonotype appeared a few times. TCRdb analysed the 5' RACE reads with MiXCR anew, one entry per CDR3 protein. The sample lists over 85,000 distinct CDR3 sequences, more than 7.5% occurring once. Trimming left V 6 bases short and J 6 bases short, with 21 bases between. There are 15 residues in the CDR3. The germline V gene has CDR1 SGHRS and CDR2 YFSETQ. The clonotype comes from a man aged 18 to 29 who received the YFV17D yellow fever vaccine. The V and J genes are TRBV5-1 and TRBJ1-2; D might be TRBD1 (6 bases). The source was CD8+ T cells not binding an NS4B(214-222) dextramer, sorted from PBMCs, collected around 15 days after the first yellow fever vaccination. Here the CDR3 DNA reads TGCGCCAGCACTTTGGGTGGGGGGCGCCTCGATGGCTACACCTTC. Amino acid sequence: CASTLGGGRLDGYTF.